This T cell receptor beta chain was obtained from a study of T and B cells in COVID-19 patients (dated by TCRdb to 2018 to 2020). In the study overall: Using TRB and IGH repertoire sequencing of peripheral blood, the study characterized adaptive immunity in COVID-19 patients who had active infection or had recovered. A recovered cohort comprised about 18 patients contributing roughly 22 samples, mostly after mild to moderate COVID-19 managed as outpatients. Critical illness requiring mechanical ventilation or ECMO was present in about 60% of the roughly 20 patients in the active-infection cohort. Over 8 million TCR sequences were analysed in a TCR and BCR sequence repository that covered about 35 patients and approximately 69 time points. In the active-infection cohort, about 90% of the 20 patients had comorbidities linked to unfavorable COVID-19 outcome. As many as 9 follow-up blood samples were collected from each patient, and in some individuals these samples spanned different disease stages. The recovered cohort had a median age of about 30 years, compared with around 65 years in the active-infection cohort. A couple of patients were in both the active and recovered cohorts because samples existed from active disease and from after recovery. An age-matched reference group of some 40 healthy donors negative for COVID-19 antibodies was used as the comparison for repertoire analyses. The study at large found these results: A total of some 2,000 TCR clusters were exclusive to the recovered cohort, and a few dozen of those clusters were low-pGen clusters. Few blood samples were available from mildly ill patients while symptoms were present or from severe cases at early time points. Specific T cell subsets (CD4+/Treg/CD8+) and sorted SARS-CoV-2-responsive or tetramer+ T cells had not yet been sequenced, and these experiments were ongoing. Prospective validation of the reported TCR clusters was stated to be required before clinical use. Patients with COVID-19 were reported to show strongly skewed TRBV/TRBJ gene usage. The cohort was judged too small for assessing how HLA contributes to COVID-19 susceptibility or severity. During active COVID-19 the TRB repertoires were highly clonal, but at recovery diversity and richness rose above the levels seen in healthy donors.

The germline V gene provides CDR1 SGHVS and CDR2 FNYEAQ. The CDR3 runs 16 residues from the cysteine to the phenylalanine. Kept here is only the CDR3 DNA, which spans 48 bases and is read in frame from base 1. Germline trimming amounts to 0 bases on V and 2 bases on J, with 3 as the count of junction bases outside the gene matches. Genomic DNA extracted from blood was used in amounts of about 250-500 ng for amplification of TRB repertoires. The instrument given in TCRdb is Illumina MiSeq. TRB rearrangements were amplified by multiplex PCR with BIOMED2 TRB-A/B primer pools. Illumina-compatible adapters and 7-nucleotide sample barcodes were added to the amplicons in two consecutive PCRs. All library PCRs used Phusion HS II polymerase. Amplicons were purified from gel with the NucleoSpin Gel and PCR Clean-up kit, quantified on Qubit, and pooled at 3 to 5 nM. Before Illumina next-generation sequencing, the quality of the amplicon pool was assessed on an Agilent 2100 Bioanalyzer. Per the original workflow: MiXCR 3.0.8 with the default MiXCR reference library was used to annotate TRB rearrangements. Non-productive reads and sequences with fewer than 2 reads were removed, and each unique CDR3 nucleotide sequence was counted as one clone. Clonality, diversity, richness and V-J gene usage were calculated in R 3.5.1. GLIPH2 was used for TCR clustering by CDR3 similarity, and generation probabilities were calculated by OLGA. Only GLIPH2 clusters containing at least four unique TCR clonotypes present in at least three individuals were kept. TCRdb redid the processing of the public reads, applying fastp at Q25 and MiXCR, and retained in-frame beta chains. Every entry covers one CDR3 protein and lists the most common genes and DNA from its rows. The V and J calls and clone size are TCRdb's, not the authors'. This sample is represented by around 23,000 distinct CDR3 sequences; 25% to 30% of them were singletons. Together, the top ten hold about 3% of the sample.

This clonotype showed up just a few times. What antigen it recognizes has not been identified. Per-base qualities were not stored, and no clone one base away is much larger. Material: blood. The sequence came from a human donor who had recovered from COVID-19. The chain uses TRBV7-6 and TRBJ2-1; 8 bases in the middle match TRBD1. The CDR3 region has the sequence CASSLAQGAAYNEQFF. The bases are TGTGCCAGCAGCTTAGCTCAGGGGGCCGCCTACAATGAGCAGTTCTTC.